These 31 T cell receptor beta chains were sequenced from one sample in a study of T cell repertoires and HLA-DP antigens. HeLa cells expressing allogeneic DPB1 restimulated the approximately 15-day-expanded CD4+ cells for 20 to 30 h. HeLa stimulator cells carried retrovirally transduced HLA-DPA1/DPB1, HLA-DM, invariant chain and CD80. Some clones are missing from TCRdb's copy, which holds only in-frame ones; the method was immunoSEQ multiplex PCR. The sample has approximately 3,800 clones, 76% seen once. The sequenced sample consisted of CD137- CD4+ T cells from cultured PBMCs. The receptors were gathered from a woman under 30 in good health and CMV-seronegative.

V and J are TRBV5-6 and TRBJ2-5; 12 bases align to TRBD1. From germline, CDR1 is SGHDT and CDR2 YYEEEE. The CDR3 extends over 15 amino acids. With 5 bases clipped from V and 6 bases from J, the junction kept 8 bases outside the gene matches. This CDR3 is CASRFAGTGGKTQYF. For the CDR3, the DNA is TGTGCCAGCAGGTTTGCCGGGACAGGGGGCAAGACCCAGTACTTC.

The V call is TRBV7-8, the J call TRBJ2-2; 8 bases align to TRBD1. The CDR3 has 16 residues. The ends lost 5 bases at V and 6 bases at J; junction bases unmatched: 11. Germline loops: CDR1 SGHVS, CDR2 FQNEAQ. The CDR3 DNA follows: TGTGCCAGCAGCCCCCGGACAGGGAAGTACGCCGGGGAGCTGTTTTTT. Its protein product is CASSPRTGKYAGELFF.

V gene TRBV27 combines with J gene TRBJ1-3; D not certain. The germline V and J ends were trimmed by 0 bases and 3 bases, with 9 bases remaining between them. The CDR3 length is 15 residues. CDR1 and CDR2 (germline): MNHEY, SMNVEV (reference sequence). CDR3 protein: CASSLSWTDGNTIYF. The CDR3, as DNA: TGTGCCAGCAGTTTATCCTGGACCGATGGAAACACCATATATTTT.

V gene TRBV5-5 combines with J gene TRBJ2-3, with 9 bases aligning to TRBD2. Germline V gene sequence: CDR1 SGHKS, CDR2 YYEKEE (reference sequence). V gave up 0 bases and J gave up 5 bases; unmatched junction bases: 10. The CDR3 is 17 residues long. For the CDR3, the DNA is TGTGCCAGCAGCTTGGCCATAGCGGGAGCCTCACGAGATACGCAGTATTTT. This codes for CASSLAIAGASRDTQYF.

V and J are TRBV6-6 and TRBJ2-2; 8 positions match TRBD2. Trimming took 7 bases from V and 2 from J; bases not matched to a gene: 3. From germline, CDR1 is MNHNY and CDR2 SVGAGI (reference sequence). The CDR3 extends over 14 amino acids. CDR3: CASIGGGNTGELFF. CDR3 in DNA: TGTGCCAGCATCGGGGGGGGCAACACCGGGGAGCTGTTTTTT.

CDR3 sequence reads: CASSPSSGNTYEQYF. The DNA for the CDR3 is TGTGCCAGCAGTCCTTCTAGCGGCAATACCTACGAGCAGTACTTC. The chain couples TRBV6-6 to TRBJ2-7, with TRBD2 matching 7 bases. J was trimmed by 2 bases and V by 5 bases; bases with no gene match: 9. The CDR3 sequence is 15 residues long. CDR1 is MNHNY, CDR2 SVGAGI, per germline (reference sequence).

V gene TRBV4-3 combines with J gene TRBJ2-1; unclear D gene. Trimming removed 4 bases at V and 7 bases at J, with 11 bases between. The CDR3 is 13 amino acids. From germline, CDR1 is LGHNA and CDR2 YSLEER. The DNA of the CDR3 is TGCGCCAGCAGCCCTCTTGCCAGTAATGAGCAGTTCTTC. This encodes CASSPLASNEQFF.

V usage is TRBV7-2 and J usage is TRBJ2-7; no firm D call. V lost 0 bases, J lost 3 bases, and 6 bases lay in between. The CDR3 has 13 residues. CDR1 SGHTA and CDR2 FQGNSA come from the germline V gene. As DNA, the CDR3 is TGTGCCAGCAGCTTAGCGCGAAGCTACGAGCAGTACGTC. This codes for CASSLARSYEQYV.

For this clone: Relative to the germline gene, one junction end is altered; a read error may explain this. V and J are TRBV20-1 and TRBJ2-7; no reliable D call. This CDR3 is 11 amino acids long. The germline CDR1 and CDR2 sequences are DFQATT and SNEGSKA (reference sequence). The CDR3 region has the DNA TGCAGTGCTAGAGGACTCCCGACTGATGTTTTC. It yields the protein CSARGLPTDVF.

This rearrangement joins TRBV5-6 to TRBJ2-5; possibly TRBD1 for D (6 bases). Germline CDR1 is SGHDT and CDR2 is YYEEEE. The length of the CDR3 is 14 residues. Trimming left V 2 bases short and J 4 bases short, with 12 bases between. In DNA, the CDR3 is TGTGCCAGCAGCTTAGGGTTGACAGGAGAGACCCAGTACTTC. Encoded protein: CASSLGLTGETQYF.

V gene TRBV18 combines with J gene TRBJ2-1; TRBD2 matches 10 bases. Germline V CDR1 and CDR2: KGHSH, LQKENI. V shed 3 bases and J 3 bases; nucleotides not matched to a gene: 5. The CDR3 is 16 amino acids. The CDR3 DNA reads TGTGCCAGCTCACCTCTAGCGGGAGCGGACTACAATGAGCAGTTCTTC. Amino acids: CASSPLAGADYNEQFF.

This chain connects TRBV7-2 to TRBJ1-5; D gene ambiguous. Trimming shortened V by 2 bases and J by 4 bases, and 6 bases separated the two germline ends. CDR3 length: 13 amino acids. From germline, CDR1 is SGHTA and CDR2 FQGNSA. Here the CDR3 DNA reads TGTGCCAGCAGCTTACAACAGAATCAGCCCCAGCATTTT. It specifies CASSLQQNQPQHF.

V is TRBV7-9 and J is TRBJ2-1; a weak D match, TRBD2 (6 bases). V was pared by 8 bases and J by 3 bases, with 14 bases between. The CDR3 has 14 residues. Germline lookup yields CDR1 SEHNR and CDR2 FQNEAQ (reference sequence). CDR3 in amino acids: CASDQLAHYNEQFF. In nucleotides, the CDR3 is TGTGCCAGCGATCAACTAGCCCACTACAATGAGCAGTTCTTC.

This chain links TRBV7-9 with TRBJ1-1, with D unresolved. The CDR3 runs 17 residues. Germline V gives CDR1 SEHNR, CDR2 FQNEAQ (reference sequence). V lost 6 bases, J lost 0 bases, and 20 bases lay in between. In DNA, the CDR3 is TGTGCCAGCAGTATGCGACGCGGAGCGTCAATGAACACTGAAGCTTTCTTT. This encodes CASSMRRGASMNTEAFF.

This chain links TRBV25-1 with TRBJ2-3; unclear D gene. The CDR3 spans 12 residues. V gave up 5 bases and J gave up 1 base, with 4 bases separating them. The V gene's germline CDR1 is MGHDK and CDR2 SYGVNS. Written as DNA, the CDR3 is TGTGCCAGCAGTCGGGGCACAGATACGCAGTATTTT. It is translated as CASSRGTDTQYF.

The chain combines TRBV2 with TRBJ1-2; possible D gene TRBD1, 5 bases. Between the trimmed V and J ends, which lost 5 bases and 10 bases, there was a span of 11 bases. The germline gives CDR1 SNHLY, CDR2 FYNNEI. The CDR3 covers 11 residues. CDR3 sequence reads: CASSMTVVYTF. The CDR3, as DNA: TGTGCCAGCAGTATGACAGTAGTCTACACCTTC.

The chain links TRBV19 to TRBJ2-3; D gene uncertain. Trimming took 8 bases from V and 7 from J, leaving 13 bases between them. This CDR3 contains 12 residues. CDR1 LNHDA and CDR2 SQIVND come from the germline V gene (reference sequence). The DNA for the CDR3 is TGTGCCAGTTCGTTACGGGCGAATACGCAGTATTTT. It encodes CASSLRANTQYF.

The chain recombines TRBV9 with TRBJ2-2; tentative D call: TRBD2 (6 bases). This CDR3 is 14 amino acids long. Per the germline V gene, CDR1 is SGDLS and CDR2 is YYNGEE. Trimming removed 3 bases from V and 6 bases from J, with 12 bases in between. The CDR3 nucleotides read TGTGCCAGCAGCGCCAAAGCGGGCTCCGGGGAGCTGTTTTTT. Protein: CASSAKAGSGELFF.

CDR3 DNA sequence: TGTGCCAGCAGCTTACAATCTAGTAATGAGCAGTTCTTC. Amino acids: CASSLQSSNEQFF. This chain uses TRBV7-2 with TRBJ2-1; no clear D. The CDR3 length is 13 residues. V was trimmed by 2 bases and J by 7 bases, leaving 9 bases between them. CDR1 is SGHTA, CDR2 FQGNSA, per germline.

The V gene is TRBV29-1, the J gene TRBJ2-3; 10 bases agree with TRBD2. Germline V gene sequence: CDR1 SQVTM, CDR2 ANQGSEA. V lost 4 bases to trimming and J lost 4 bases; unmatched junction nucleotides: 8. CDR3 length: 15 residues. The CDR3 DNA is TGCAGCGTTGTATTTCTAGCGGGAGTCGCAGATACGCAGTATTTT. It encodes CSVVFLAGVADTQYF.

The chain employs TRBV2 and TRBJ2-3; 9 positions agree with TRBD1. Trimming at V came to 4 bases and at J to 1 base, leaving 3 bases not matched to a gene. The CDR3 has 15 residues. The germline CDR1 and CDR2 sequences are SNHLY and FYNNEI. CDR3 bases: TGTGCCAGCAGTGGCCGGACAGGGGGCACAGATACGCAGTATTTT. Residues: CASSGRTGGTDTQYF.

The chain couples TRBV5-4 to TRBJ2-1, with 10 bases aligning to TRBD2. There are 15 residues in the CDR3. Germline assignment: CDR1 SGHNT and CDR2 YYREEE (reference sequence). V dropped 7 bases and J dropped 10; count of bases not matched to a gene: 14. CDR3 region: CASQRGTSDTIEQFF. The CDR3 DNA reads as TGTGCCAGCCAACGGGGGACTAGCGACACCATCGAGCAGTTCTTC. The full variable domain, its missing parts supplied by reference TRBV5-4 and TRBJ2-1, is ETGVTQSPTHLIKTRGQQVTLRCSSQSGHNTVSWYQQALGQGPQFIFQYYREEENGRGNFPPRFSGLQFPNYSSELNVNALELDDSALYLCASQRGTSDTIEQFFGPGTRLTVL.

The genes are TRBV7-9 and TRBJ2-1; D perhaps matches TRBD2 (7 bases). V lost 5 bases and J 6 bases, leaving 14 bases between the germline ends. CDR1 and CDR2 (germline): SEHNR, FQNEAQ (reference sequence). This CDR3 comprises 14 residues. CDR3 loop: CASSQKGGANEQFF. CDR3 coding DNA: TGTGCCAGCAGCCAAAAGGGGGGGGCCAATGAGCAGTTCTTC.

This clone was seen more than once but under ten times. The gene calls are TRBV11-1 and TRBJ1-2, with a weak D call TRBD1 (6 bases). Trimming pared 1 base from V and 5 bases from J, leaving 14 bases between. From germline, CDR1 is SGHAT and CDR2 FQDESV (reference sequence). The CDR3 runs to 15 residues. The CDR3 DNA is TGTGCCAGCAGCTTAGACAGGGTGGGCCTATATGGCTACACCTTC. Translated, it gives CASSLDRVGLYGYTF.

V usage is TRBV5-6 and J usage is TRBJ2-5, with D perhaps assigned TRBD1 or TRBD2 (5 bases each). CDR3 length: 14 amino acids. The V end was cut by 4 bases, the J end by 1 base, with 11 bases between. CDR1 and CDR2 from the germline V gene are SGHDT and YYEEEE. In nucleotides, the CDR3 is TGTGCCAGCAGCGCCGGGACCCCCCAAGAGACCCAGTACTTC. It specifies CASSAGTPQETQYF.

V is TRBV6-6 and J is TRBJ1-5, with D uncertain. V shed 2 bases and J shed 0 bases, with 11 bases lying between them. Germline V lookup: CDR1 MNHNY, CDR2 SVGAGI (reference sequence). The CDR3 extends over 16 amino acids. The CDR3 DNA reads as TGTGCCAGCAGTTACGCGGCCGGCTCTAGCAATCAGCCCCAGCATTTT. Its protein is CASSYAAGSSNQPQHF.

The rearrangement links TRBV27 to TRBJ2-1; 7 bases are a match to TRBD2. Germline loops: CDR1 MNHEY, CDR2 SMNVEV (reference sequence). This CDR3 region has 15 residues. Germline trimming cut 6 bases from V and 0 bases from J; bases unmatched to any gene: 5. CDR3 residues: CASSSSGDSYNEQFF. The CDR3 DNA sequence: TGTGCCAGCAGCTCCAGCGGGGACTCCTACAATGAGCAGTTCTTC.

The chain combines TRBV27 with TRBJ2-5; 7 nucleotides line up with TRBD2. The germline V gene encodes CDR1 MNHEY and CDR2 SMNVEV (reference sequence). The CDR3 runs to 15 residues. V shed 6 bases, J shed 5 bases, and the junction held 12 bases outside the gene matches. CDR3 in amino acids: CASSHRKGGFETQYF. CDR3 DNA sequence: TGTGCCAGCAGCCATCGAAAGGGAGGGTTTGAGACCCAGTACTTC.

V gene TRBV19 combines with J gene TRBJ1-2; 9 positions agree with TRBD1. Germline loops: CDR1 LNHDA, CDR2 SQIVND (reference sequence). There are 16 residues in the CDR3. After removal of 6 bases from V and 1 base from J, the junction contained 9 bases not matched to a gene. CDR3 DNA: TGTGCCAGTAGCTCCGGGACAGGGACTTATAACTATGGCTACACCTTC. This sequence encodes CASSSGTGTYNYGYTF.

This rearrangement joins TRBV5-4 to TRBJ2-5, with TRBD2 matching 8 bases. Losses at the gene ends were 1 base for V and 4 bases for J; bases not matched to a gene: 9. CDR1 is SGHNT and CDR2 is YYREEE in the germline V gene (reference sequence). The CDR3 spans 16 residues. The CDR3 DNA is TGTGCCAGCAGCTTGAGTGGACGGGAGGGCCGAGAGACCCAGTACTTC. Amino acids: CASSLSGREGRETQYF.

V gene TRBV7-2 combines with J gene TRBJ2-3; 7 bases align to TRBD1. Per germline, CDR1 SGHTA and CDR2 FQGNSA. The V segment lost 6 bases and the J segment 2 bases; nucleotides outside the gene matches: 8. The length of the CDR3 is 15 residues. The CDR3 bases are TGTGCCAGCAGTTTATCAACAGGGGCCACAGATACGCAGTATTTT. Translating it yields CASSLSTGATDTQYF.